This entry is about one T cell receptor (beta chain). Its antigen remains unknown. The entry originates in a study of shared clonotypes between healthy human individuals. Whole-study results and caveats: The expectation was that sequencing depth would affect clonotype sharing among donors.

HIV-negative, healthy adults without recent acute infections or vaccinations were the donors. The study drew all its donors from Caucasian adults living in Nashville, Tennessee. A CD45RA-negative memory subset and a CD45RA+ naive subset were separated from the CD4+ cells. Profiling relied on immunoSEQ multiplex PCR, and the TCRdb table lists in-frame clones only, not all of them. The table lists around 2.5 million clones, 93% of them singletons. Germline CDR1 and CDR2: MDHEN and SYDVKM. The CDR3 totals 15 residues. Trimming cost V 7 bases and J 2 bases, with 18 bases left between them. Sequences were obtained from naive CD4+ T cells from PBMCs. Specified subset: CD45RA+ positively selected. The chain has TRBV28 and TRBJ2-7; D possibly uses TRBD1 or TRBD2 (6 bases each). This clonotype was obtained from a man aged 18 to 30 in good health. Some clones in this sample may be carry-over from other donors' samples. CDR3 protein: CASTIWGAGTYEQYF. CDR3 coding DNA: TGTGCCAGCACCATTTGGGGGGCAGGGACCTACGAGCAGTACTTC. The entire variable domain, with the rest obtained from reference TRBV28 and TRBJ2-7, is as follows: DVKVTQSSRYLVKRTGEKVFLECVQDMDHENMFWYRQDPGLGLRLIYFSYDVKMKEKGDIPEGYSVSREKKERFSLILESASTNQTSMYLCASTIWGAGTYEQYFGPGTRLTVT.